Below are 29 T cell receptor beta chains sequenced from a single sample in a study of regulatory T cells in long-lasting Graves disease. Documented time point: newly diagnosed GD, antithyroid drugs for less than 3 months. TCR sequences were obtained from RNA taken from PBMCs. Sequencing libraries for TCR beta were prepared with iRepertoire HTBI primers and Arm-PCR of CDR3 regions. TCRdb ran MiXCR on the multiplex PCR reads and lists one entry per CDR3 protein. Counted here are hundreds of thousands of distinct CDR3 sequences, roughly 15% occurring once; the ten biggest clones make up about 17%. The sample was also linked to a second study, of T cells in Graves' hyperthyroidism and ophthalmopathy.

The sequencing used peripheral blood mononuclear cells (PBMCs), collected at new diagnosis, from a patient treated with antithyroid drugs. These TCRs come from a woman in her twenties or thirties with Graves disease.

The chain joins TRBV4-2 to TRBJ2-7; the match to TRBD2 covers 9 bases. The CDR3 has 16 residues. Germline CDR1 and CDR2: LGHNA and YNFKEQ. Trimming took 0 bases from V and 7 from J; bases not matched to a gene: 10. This CDR3 reads CASSQDSAGGQQEQYF. The DNA for the CDR3 is TGTGCCAGCAGCCAAGATTCGGCGGGAGGGCAACAAGAGCAGTACTTC.

This rearrangement joins TRBV20-1 to TRBJ2-4, with 8 nucleotides matching TRBD1. From germline, CDR1 is DFQATT and CDR2 SNEGSKA (reference sequence). This CDR3 has 14 amino acids. V dropped 3 bases and J dropped 10; count of bases not matched to a gene: 11. For the CDR3, the DNA is TGCAGTGCTAGGGAGGGCAGGGGGCATCCTATTCAGTACTTC. This translates into CSAREGRGHPIQYF.

This clonotype was recorded at least ten times. The chain combines TRBV30 with TRBJ1-1; perhaps TRBD1 as D (5 bases). V lost 3 bases and J lost 5, with 13 bases in between. The CDR3 sequence is 13 residues long. The germline V gene has CDR1 GTSNPN and CDR2 SVGIG (reference sequence). This CDR3 is CAWRLGVLTEAFF. The CDR3 DNA reads TGTGCCTGGAGACTAGGGGTCCTTACTGAAGCTTTCTTT.

The chain joins TRBV19 to TRBJ1-5; D is possibly TRBD1 (6 bases). The germline gives CDR1 LNHDA, CDR2 SQIVND (reference sequence). CDR3 length equals 16 residues. V dropped 6 bases and J dropped 5 bases, with 20 bases sitting between them. CDR3 in DNA: TGTGCCAGTAGGGGGGCGCGGCAGAAGGGTGATCAGCCCCAGCATTTT. The encoded protein is CASRGARQKGDQPQHF.

This clonotype was seen ten or more times. The junction departs from germline at one end; a sequencing error may be responsible. J is TRBJ2-5 and V is TRBV7-2; the D gene is possibly TRBD2 (5 bases). The CDR3 spans 12 residues. Germline CDR1 is SGHTA and CDR2 is FQGNSA. The DNA for the CDR3 is TGTGCCAGCAGCTTTATGGTGGAGGCCCAAGCCTTC. Its protein product is CASSFMVEAQAF.

The table lists this clonotype with many counts. The chain links TRBV11-2 to TRBJ2-7, with 11 bases lining up with TRBD2. This CDR3 has 16 residues. V lost 0 bases to trimming and J lost 7 bases; unmatched junction nucleotides: 8. CDR1 and CDR2 (germline): SGHAT, FQNNGV. The CDR3 nucleotides read TGTGCCAGCAGCTTAGACCCGACTAGCGGGATAGAAGAGCAGTACTTC. This gives the protein CASSLDPTSGIEEQYF. Using reference TRBV11-2 and TRBJ2-7 for the parts outside the CDR3, the full variable domain is EAGVAQSPRYKIIEKRQSVAFWCNPISGHATLYWYQQILGQGPKLLIQFQNNGVVDDSQLPKDRFSAERLKGVDSTLKIQPAKLEDSAVYLCASSLDPTSGIEEQYFGPGTRLTVT.

The chain joins TRBV7-3 to TRBJ2-5; TRBD2 matches 14 bases. Germline assignment: CDR1 SGHTA and CDR2 FQGTGA. CDR3 length: 16 residues. Unmatched junction bases numbered 3, after V lost 5 bases and J lost 1 base. The CDR3 reads CASSTGTSGGQETQYF. The DNA of the CDR3 is TGTGCCAGCAGCACAGGGACTAGCGGGGGCCAAGAGACCCAGTACTTC.

This clonotype was seen once. This could be a read error, since a much larger clone is one nucleotide away. This CDR3 reads CASSANDSYGYTF. The DNA of the CDR3 is TGCGCCAGCAGCGCCAACGACAGCTATGGCTACACCTTC. The rearrangement uses TRBV5-1 and TRBJ1-2; TRBD1 is a possible D gene (5 bases). The V end lost 4 bases, the J end lost 4 bases, and 11 bases lay between the germline ends. Germline V gene sequence: CDR1 SGHRS, CDR2 YFSETQ. This CDR3 is built from 13 residues.

There are a few counts of this clonotype. The gene calls are TRBV19 and TRBJ2-4, with no clear D. V lost 8 bases, J lost 0 bases, and 8 bases lay in between. The germline V gene encodes CDR1 LNHDA and CDR2 SQIVND (reference sequence). CDR3 size: 13 residues. The CDR3 spells CASRAPAKNIQYF. In DNA, the CDR3 is TGTGCCAGTCGGGCCCCAGCCAAAAACATTCAGTACTTC.

This clonotype occurred many times. This chain connects TRBV20-1 to TRBJ2-7, with 12 bases aligning to TRBD2. V was pared by 2 bases and J by 1 base, with 3 bases of the junction left unmatched. The CDR3 extends over 15 amino acids. CDR1 and CDR2 from the germline V gene are DFQATT and SNEGSKA (reference sequence). The CDR3 protein is CSARPLAGGSYEQYF. CDR3 bases: TGCAGTGCTAGACCCCTAGCGGGAGGGTCCTACGAGCAGTACTTC.

This clonotype was found many times. The chain recombines TRBV2 with TRBJ1-6, with D tentatively TRBD1 (6 bases). The CDR3 sequence is 15 residues long. Germline V gene lookup returns CDR1 SNHLY and CDR2 FYNNEI. V lost 10 bases to trimming and J lost 10 bases, with 23 bases between them. The CDR3: CATGGGRGQGSPLHF. The CDR3 region has the DNA TGTGCCACCGGGGGAGGCCGGGGCCAGGGGTCACCCCTCCACTTT.

Ten or more counts support this clonotype. The V call is TRBV11-3, the J call TRBJ2-1, with a weak D call TRBD2 (5 bases). V was pared by 3 bases and J by 2 bases, with 11 bases between. CDR1 is SGHNT and CDR2 is YENEEA in the germline V gene. The CDR3 loop spans 15 amino acids. The CDR3 DNA follows: TGTGCCAGCAGCTTGCGCGGGTCCACCTACAATGAGCAGTTCTTC. Translation gives CASSLRGSTYNEQFF.

The chain links TRBV12-3 or TRBV12-4 to TRBJ2-7; D possibly uses TRBD1 or TRBD2 (5 bases each). V lost 1 base to trimming and J lost 4 bases, with 14 bases between them. The CDR3 is 15 amino acids. The CDR3 region has the DNA TGTGCCAGCAGTTTAGGGGGGTTTTCGGTGTACGAGCAGTACTTC. It translates to CASSLGGFSVYEQYF.

This clonotype was recorded at least ten times. The V gene is TRBV12-3 or TRBV12-4, the J gene TRBJ1-6; D unclear. This CDR3 contains 13 residues. The ends were cut back, 6 bases at V and 3 bases at J, with 6 bases in the middle. As DNA, the CDR3 is TGTGCCAGCAGGGTAAACTATAATTCACCCCTCCACTTT. It yields the protein CASRVNYNSPLHF.

This clonotype was observed at least ten times. V and J are TRBV27 and TRBJ1-3; D perhaps matches TRBD1 (6 bases). The CDR3 consists of 13 residues. Trimming pared 3 bases from V and 7 bases from J, leaving 10 bases between. CDR1 MNHEY and CDR2 SMNVEV come from the germline V gene (reference sequence). The chain's CDR3 is CASSFGRGNTIYF. The CDR3 nucleotides are TGTGCCAGCAGTTTCGGCAGGGGCAACACCATATATTTT.

As concerns this clonotype: This may be a read error: a much more frequent sequence differs by one nucleotide. This chain links TRBV27 with TRBJ2-3, with D hard to call. V dropped 0 bases and J dropped 2 bases, with 9 bases sitting between them. In germline, CDR1 is MNHEY, CDR2 SMNVEV (reference sequence). This CDR3 has 15 amino acids. The CDR3 is CASSLSVVHTDTQYF. In nucleotides, the CDR3 is TGTGCCAGCAGTTTATCCGTAGTCCACACAGATACGCAGTATTTT.

This clonotype occurred many times. The chain has TRBV24-1 and TRBJ2-3; D gene uncertain. V shed 6 bases and J shed 5 bases, with 14 bases lying between them. This CDR3 is 14 amino acids long. Germline V gene data show CDR1 as KGHDR and CDR2 as SFDVKD. The CDR3 bases are TGTGCCACCAGTATGTTCGGATCCGGAGATACGCAGTATTTT. This translates into CATSMFGSGDTQYF.

The table lists this clonotype with many counts. V gene TRBV2 combines with J gene TRBJ2-7; D gene ambiguous. Germline CDR1 and CDR2: SNHLY and FYNNEI. Trimming pared 5 bases from V and 0 bases from J, leaving 8 bases between. The CDR3 consists of 13 residues. Here the CDR3 reads CASSNRFSYEQYF. DNA of the CDR3: TGTGCCAGCAGTAACAGATTCTCCTACGAGCAGTACTTC.

The chain employs TRBV7-9 and TRBJ2-7; 9 bases are a match to TRBD1. The V gene's germline CDR1 is SEHNR and CDR2 FQNEAQ (reference sequence). The V gene end was trimmed by 5 bases and the J gene end by 3 bases; junction bases not matched to a gene: 20. The CDR3 totals 19 residues. The CDR3 loop reads CASSDGTGKLLVAVYEQYF. The CDR3 DNA is TGTGCCAGCAGCGACGGGACAGGGAAACTTTTAGTAGCAGTCTACGAGCAGTACTTC.

This clonotype was picked up many times. CDR3 loop: CASSSRGGSLYTDTQYF. CDR3 DNA: TGTGCCAGCAGTTCCCGAGGGGGTTCCCTTTACACAGATACGCAGTATTTT. The genes are TRBV27 and TRBJ2-3; possibly TRBD1 for D (6 bases). CDR3 length: 17 residues. Germline V gives CDR1 MNHEY, CDR2 SMNVEV (reference sequence). V was pared by 4 bases and J by 2 bases, with 19 bases between.

This clonotype came up many times. This sequence joins TRBV28 and TRBJ1-5; the match to TRBD1 covers 7 bases. The trim removed 6 bases at V and 4 bases at J, leaving 12 bases unmatched. Germline CDR1 is MDHEN and CDR2 is SYDVKM. The CDR3 is 16 residues long. The CDR3 spells CASRFISRGGNQPQHF. CDR3 coding DNA: TGTGCCAGCAGATTCATTAGCAGGGGGGGAAATCAGCCCCAGCATTTT. Looking up the rest from reference TRBV28 and TRBJ1-5 gives the full variable domain: DVKVTQSSRYLVKRTGEKVFLECVQDMDHENMFWYRQDPGLGLRLIYFSYDVKMKEKGDIPEGYSVSREKKERFSLILESASTNQTSMYLCASRFISRGGNQPQHFGDGTRLSIL.

This clonotype has at least ten counts. The V and J genes are TRBV6-2 or TRBV6-3 and TRBJ2-7, with 10 bases lining up with TRBD1. This CDR3 has 17 amino acids. Losses at the gene ends were 0 bases for V and 0 bases for J; bases not matched to a gene: 5. Germline CDR1 reads MNHEY; CDR2 reads SVGEGT. The DNA of the CDR3 is TGTGCCAGCAGTTACTCGATTTGGACAGGGGGCTCCTACGAGCAGTACTTC. This translates into CASSYSIWTGGSYEQYF.

This clonotype was picked up many times. The chain uses TRBV20-1 and TRBJ2-5; D remains unclear. Germline CDR1 is DFQATT and CDR2 is SNEGSKA (reference sequence). This CDR3 is 12 amino acids long. Trimming removed 2 bases at V and 0 bases at J, with 4 bases between. The CDR3, as DNA: TGCAGTGCTAGATGGTACCAAGAGACCCAGTACTTC. It specifies CSARWYQETQYF.

This clonotype was counted many times. V is TRBV20-1 and J is TRBJ1-1; D is perhaps TRBD1 (5 bases). The germline CDR1 and CDR2 sequences are DFQATT and SNEGSKA (reference sequence). V gave up 1 base and J gave up 1 base, with 16 bases separating them. The CDR3 has 16 residues. As DNA, the CDR3 is TGCAGTGCTAGAGTGTGGGGGGGAGGGTGGAACACTGAAGCTTTCTTT. Translation gives CSARVWGGGWNTEAFF.

This sequence joins TRBV2 and TRBJ1-2; D is perhaps TRBD1 (5 bases). The V gene's germline CDR1 is SNHLY and CDR2 FYNNEI. There are 15 residues in the CDR3. Trimming shortened V by 3 bases and J by 8 bases, and 19 bases separated the two germline ends. DNA for the CDR3: TGTGCCAGCAGTGAGGGGTTTCCAGGGCGCGAGGGCTACACCTTC. Its translation: CASSEGFPGREGYTF.

In this sample, this clonotype turned up a few times. The chain combines TRBV6-1 with TRBJ2-3; 7 nucleotides match TRBD2. The germline gives CDR1 MNHNS, CDR2 SASEGT. Trimming cost V 3 bases and J 1 base; bases outside gene matches: 10. The CDR3 is 17 residues long. DNA of the CDR3: TGTGCCAGCAGTGAGCTTCCCGGGAGGATGGGCACAGATACGCAGTATTTT. This gives the protein CASSELPGRMGTDTQYF.

This clonotype occurred many times. Written as DNA, the CDR3 is TGTGCCAGCAGGCGCGACAGGGCTGGGGCCAACGTCCTGACTTTC. It encodes CASRRDRAGANVLTF. The chain combines TRBV6-1 with TRBJ2-6; 7 nucleotides agree with TRBD1. Germline-derived CDR1 and CDR2 are MNHNS and SASEGT. CDR3 length: 15 amino acids. V lost 6 bases and J lost 2; bases outside the gene matches: 4.

This clonotype was counted at least ten times. This sequence joins TRBV7-2 and TRBJ2-7; D is perhaps TRBD2 (6 bases). The CDR3 extends over 16 amino acids. Germline V gene data show CDR1 as SGHTA and CDR2 as FQGNSA. Trimming stripped 3 bases from V and 0 bases from J, with 15 bases between. CDR3 residues: CASSFVGGTSSYEQYF. The CDR3 region has the DNA TGTGCCAGCAGCTTCGTAGGCGGGACCAGCTCCTACGAGCAGTACTTC.

Many counts were recorded for this clonotype. The V and J genes are TRBV28 and TRBJ1-5; D uncertain. The germline gives CDR1 MDHEN, CDR2 SYDVKM. V was clipped by 0 bases and J by 5 bases, with 2 bases between them. The CDR3 is made up of 12 amino acids. The CDR3 sequence is CASSLWYQPQHF. CDR3 DNA sequence: TGTGCCAGCAGTTTATGGTATCAGCCCCAGCATTTT.